This T cell receptor (beta chain) was obtained from a study of a mutant IDH1 vaccine in newly diagnosed glioma. For the study at large: The earlier regimen, radiotherapy, temozolomide, or both, was most often both. Study-wide points: Apparently, pseudoprogression bore no relation to changes among the top peripheral T cell clonotypes. Vaccination induced immune responses in around 93% of patients.

This sample's time point: week 35, safety follow-up. Doses consisted of 300 ug of mutant IDH1 20-mer peptide each, paired with topical imiquimod. Every donor had a new WHO grade 3 or 4 astrocytoma that was IDH1-mutant, with loss of nuclear ATRX. Sequencing used immunoSEQ multiplex PCR; TCRdb keeps in-frame clones, though not all of them. The sample lists about 60,000 clones; approximately 81% were seen once. V dropped 0 bases and J dropped 5 bases, with 14 bases sitting between them. The CDR3 sequence is 16 residues long. CDR1 is MGHRA and CDR2 is YSYEKL in the germline V gene. As to this clone: Its antigen is unknown.

This chain joins TRBV4-1 and TRBJ1-5; weak D call: TRBD1 (6 bases). The sequence came from a man aged 30 to 39 with glioma. The sequenced sample was PBMCs, obtained from a glioma patient whose treatment included an IDH1 peptide vaccine. CDR3 nucleotide sequence: TGCGCCAGCAGCCAAGAAGCAGGGGAGACCCATCAGCCCCAGCATTTT. It encodes CASSQEAGETHQPQHF.